This T cell receptor (beta chain) derives from a study of blood T cell repertoires in COVID-19. Study overall: Acute and convalescent COVID-19 specimens originated in the United States, Italy and Spain. The cDNA or gDNA used as material had been derived from T cells, B-cell-depleted T cells, or PBMCs.

Germline V gene data show CDR1 as SGHTA and CDR2 as FQGTGA. There are 14 residues in the CDR3. Trimming shortened V by 2 bases and J by 7 bases, and 14 bases separated the two germline ends. Authors' data handling: Amplification of reference gene primers provided the estimated nucleated cell counts. The repertoire was sequenced with immunoSEQ multiplex PCR; TCRdb's copy has only in-frame clones and lacks some. V, J and clone size are those of that table, while D and trimming were read from the DNA. The sample has 270,000 or so clones; more than 65% are singletons. This chain links TRBV7-3 with TRBJ2-5; maybe TRBD2 (5 bases). The sequenced material came from peripheral blood. This clonotype was obtained from a woman between 18 and 30 years old with acute or convalescent COVID-19. DNA of the CDR3: TGTGCCAGCAGCTTATACGGCACCGGAGGGACCCAGTACTTC. Translation gives CASSLYGTGGTQYF.